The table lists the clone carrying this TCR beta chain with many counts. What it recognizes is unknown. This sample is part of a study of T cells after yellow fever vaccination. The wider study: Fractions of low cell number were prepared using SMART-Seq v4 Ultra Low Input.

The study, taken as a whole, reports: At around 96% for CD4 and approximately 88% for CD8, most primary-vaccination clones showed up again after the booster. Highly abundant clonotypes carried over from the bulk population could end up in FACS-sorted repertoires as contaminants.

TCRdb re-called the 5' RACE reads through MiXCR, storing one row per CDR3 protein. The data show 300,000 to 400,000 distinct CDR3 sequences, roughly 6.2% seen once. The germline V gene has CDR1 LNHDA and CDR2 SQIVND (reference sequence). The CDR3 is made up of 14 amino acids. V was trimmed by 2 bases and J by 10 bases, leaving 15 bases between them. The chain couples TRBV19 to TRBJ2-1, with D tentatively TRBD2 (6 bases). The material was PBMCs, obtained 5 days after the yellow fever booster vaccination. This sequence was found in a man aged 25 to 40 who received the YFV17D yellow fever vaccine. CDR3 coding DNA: TGTGCCAGTAGTATATCCCCCGGGGGTGGAGAGCAGTTCTTC. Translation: CASSISPGGGEQFF.